The clone carrying this T cell receptor beta chain was detected a few times. The record originates from a study of beta chain features in type 1 diabetes. The entirety of the isolated RNA underwent reverse transcription, so expressed TCRB transcripts were sequenced. Assay: immunoSEQ multiplex PCR; the TCRdb copy retains only in-frame clones and omits some. This table holds about 360,000 clones, 10% to 15% found once. V lost 5 bases, J lost 0 bases, and 10 bases lay in between. From germline, CDR1 is SQVTM and CDR2 ANQGSEA. This CDR3 has 13 residues. This clonotype was obtained from a man aged 18 to 35 in good health. The source material was naive CD4+ T cells from blood. The chain links TRBV29-1 to TRBJ2-5; TRBD2 might be the D (6 bases). The CDR3 region is CSVSRDYQETQYF. As DNA, the CDR3 is TGCAGCGTTAGCAGGGACTACCAAGAGACCCAGTACTTC.